Below are 9 T cell receptor beta chains sequenced from a single sample in a study of blood T cell repertoires in COVID-19. TCRdb's copy holds only in-frame clones and misses some; the assay was immunoSEQ multiplex PCR. Of more than 110,000 clones listed, almost 85% were seen once; the top ten hold 4.5% to 6%. Material: PBMCs or T cells enriched from blood (not recorded which). The receptor source for this set is a man aged 35-49 years with acute COVID-19.

This chain connects TRBV10-3 to TRBJ2-7; D perhaps matches TRBD1 (6 bases). The CDR3 is 14 amino acids. V was shortened by 3 bases and J by 1 base, with 10 bases between the two germline ends. The germline gives CDR1 ENHRY, CDR2 SYGVKD. The CDR3 sequence: CAISEQGWSYEQYF. The DNA for the CDR3 is TGTGCCATCAGTGAACAGGGATGGTCCTACGAGCAGTACTTC.

The J gene is TRBJ2-7, the V gene TRBV20-1; 11 nucleotides align to TRBD2. CDR3 length: 15 amino acids. V shed 3 bases, J shed 3 bases, and the junction held 7 bases outside the gene matches. Germline V gene data show CDR1 as DFQATT and CDR2 as SNEGSKA (reference sequence). The CDR3 here is CSASEGTSGHYEQYF. The DNA for the CDR3 is TGCAGTGCTAGTGAAGGGACTAGCGGACACTACGAGCAGTACTTC.

This rearrangement joins TRBV30 to TRBJ1-1; TRBD1 agrees at 8 bases. The germline gives CDR1 GTSNPN, CDR2 SVGIG (reference sequence). The CDR3 runs 14 residues. Losses at the gene ends were 8 bases for V and 4 bases for J; bases not matched to a gene: 12. The CDR3 bases are TGTGCCGGAAATGACAGGGGTTTAGTCACTGAAGCTTTCTTT. This gives the protein CAGNDRGLVTEAFF.

The CDR3 DNA reads as TGCGCCAGCAGCCAACACCATCCAATGAGCGGACCTAGCACAGATACGCAGTATTTT. This translates into CASSQHHPMSGPSTDTQYF. V gene TRBV4-3 combines with J gene TRBJ2-3; a possible D gene is TRBD2 (5 bases). The CDR3 totals 19 residues. The V end was cut by 2 bases, the J end by 0 bases, with 21 bases between. CDR1 and CDR2 (germline): LGHNA, YSLEER.

The chain combines TRBV15 with TRBJ2-3, with 14 positions matching TRBD2. J was trimmed by 6 bases and V by 5 bases; bases with no gene match: 7. From germline, CDR1 is LNHNV and CDR2 YYDKDF (reference sequence). This CDR3 contains 16 residues. The CDR3 coding sequence is TGTGCCACCAGCGGGGGGACTAGCGGGAGTTGGGATACGCAGTATTTT. It encodes CATSGGTSGSWDTQYF.

This chain uses TRBV12-1 with TRBJ2-5; the DNA was not used to check the table's D call, TRBD1. TRBV12-1 is termed a pseudogene. This CDR3 is built from 17 residues. CDR3 in DNA: TGTGCCAGCAGCTTCCAGGGGAAACGAACCCACCAAGAGACCCAGTACTTC. As protein: CASSFQGKRTHQETQYF.

The V call is TRBV4-3, the J call TRBJ2-7; the D gene is possibly TRBD2 (5 bases). The CDR3 is 18 residues long. Germline-derived CDR1 and CDR2 are LGHNA and YSLEER. V lost 0 bases and J lost 4, with 22 bases in between. The CDR3 sequence is CASSQDRGSGLRIYEQYF. For the CDR3, the DNA is TGCGCCAGCAGCCAAGATCGGGGTTCAGGCCTTCGGATTTACGAGCAGTACTTC.

A few counts support this clone. This rearrangement joins TRBV7-9 to TRBJ2-7; 10 bases match TRBD2. This CDR3 has 15 amino acids. The germline CDR1 and CDR2 sequences are SEHNR and FQNEAQ (reference sequence). Unmatched junction bases numbered 9, after V lost 4 bases and J lost 6 bases. The CDR3 loop reads CASSSPGTSDREQYF. CDR3 nucleotide sequence: TGTGCCAGCAGCTCACCCGGGACTAGCGACCGCGAGCAGTACTTC.

The V and J genes are TRBV5-4 and TRBJ2-2, with D perhaps TRBD2 (5 bases). Germline V gene lookup returns CDR1 SGHNT and CDR2 YYREEE (reference sequence). Trimming shortened V by 3 bases and J by 7 bases, and 19 bases separated the two germline ends. This CDR3 spans 16 amino acids. The chain's CDR3 is CASSSPGREEIGELFF. In nucleotides, the CDR3 is TGTGCCAGCAGCTCCCCCGGCCGGGAAGAGATCGGGGAGCTGTTTTTT.